This T cell receptor beta chain stems from a study of OX40 agonist ivuxolimab in advanced cancers. For context, the study as a whole: Ivuxolimab was an agonistic, fully human IgG2 monoclonal antibody directed against OX40 (CD134), a costimulatory receptor. A male proportion of roughly 80% and a mean age of around 60 years, ranging from roughly 23 to 80, were recorded for the dose-escalation cohort. The point of sequencing TCRbeta in the periphery was to test whether ivuxolimab changed TCR sequence diversity and drove clonal T-cell expansion. Of the roughly 51 patients in dose escalation, about 20 had hepatocellular carcinoma, about 15 had melanoma, 9 had renal cell carcinoma and 9 had head and neck cancer. The paper describes the monotherapy dose-escalation part (N of about 52 patients) of the phase I trial of ivuxolimab. Intravenous ivuxolimab was administered to patients every 2 weeks at six dose levels: 0.01, 0.1, 0.3, 1.5, 3 and 10 mg/kg. Prior anti-PD-1, anti-PD-L1 or anti-CTLA-4 therapy was permitted, and checkpoint inhibitors had been received by around 39% of dose-escalation patients. Partial responses were achieved by three dose-escalation patients, of whom one had hepatocellular carcinoma and two had cutaneous melanoma.

The CDR3 runs 16 residues from the cysteine to the phenylalanine. Only the CDR3 part of the read is kept: 48 bases, read in frame from the first base. V trim: 3 bases; J trim: 1 base; unmatched bases: 8. CDR1 and CDR2 are drawn from the germline V gene: SGDLS, YYNGEE. To sequence the TCRbeta CDR3 region, genomic DNA was isolated from the sorted cells. The immunoSEQ Assay was used to sequence the TCRbeta CDR3 regions. TCRdb limited this immuneACCESS table to in-frame rearrangements with V and J called. A share of clones is missing; checked studies link under half to unresolved V genes, and the rest is unexplained. The table for this sample lists tens of thousands of clones; 75% to 80% of them were counted only once. About 2.4% of the sample belongs to the ten largest clones. Patients with a history of autoimmune disease or receiving systemic immunosuppression were excluded from the trial. Peripheral blood for TCR sequencing was collected from all dose cohorts at baseline, on cycle 4 day 1, and on cycle 7 day 1. Samples came from an open-label, multicenter, first-in-human phase I dose-escalation trial of ivuxolimab. Adults with locally advanced or metastatic melanoma, renal cell carcinoma, hepatocellular carcinoma or head and neck squamous cell carcinoma were enrolled in the trial. Before TCR sequencing, CD4+ and CD8+ T cells were separately sorted from peripheral blood.

General conclusions and limits of the study: Low levels of normalized T-cell clonal expansion were also seen in some patients who did not respond. Partial responders in the 0.1-3.0 mg/kg groups had among the lowest normalized peripheral clonal expansion, especially among CD8+ T cells. After ivuxolimab, CD8+ T cells had more expanded clones than CD4+ T cells on average. At doses from 0.1 to 3.0 mg/kg, clonal expansion was seen in both CD4+ and CD8+ blood T cells between baseline and week 6. Antigen specificity was not determined for the clonally expanded peripheral T cells.

This clone is judged medium-sized (0.01 to 0.1%). Which antigen it targets is not known. Base qualities are not at hand, and no much larger clone is one base apart. Recombination joined TRBV9 with TRBJ2-3; a stretch of 7 junction bases matches TRBD1. This sample comprised CD4+ or CD8+ T cells sorted from blood, obtained in a trial of the OX40 agonist ivuxolimab. This receptor was obtained from an adult with an advanced solid tumor such as melanoma, head and neck, liver or kidney cancer. The nucleotide sequence reads as follows: TGTGCCAGCAGCGGGGACAGCCCCTGGGGCACAGATACGCAGTATTTT. It is translated as CASSGDSPWGTDTQYF. Full variable domain (CDR3 extended with the reference TRBV9 and TRBJ2-3 proteins): DSGVTQTPKHLITATGQRVTLRCSPRSGDLSVYWYQQSLDQGLQFLIQYYNGEERAKGNILERFSAQQFPDLHSELNLSSLELGDSALYFCASSGDSPWGTDTQYFGPGTRLTVL.